These 20 T cell receptor beta chains were all obtained from the same sample, sequenced in a study of T cell changes during pregnancy in multiple sclerosis. The data were produced by immunoSEQ multiplex PCR, yet TCRdb's version contains in-frame clones alone and is incomplete. The sample lists tens of thousands of clones, 94% occurring once. The source material was peripheral blood, sampled after pregnancy. All receptors derive from a female donor in good health, enrolled as a control in a pregnancy study.

The chain has TRBV28 and TRBJ2-7; a weak D match, TRBD2 (6 bases). Germline assignment: CDR1 MDHEN and CDR2 SYDVKM. The CDR3 spans 14 residues. V was clipped by 1 base and J by 8 bases, with 15 bases between them. CDR3 in amino acids: CASSLLNLAHKQYF. In nucleotides, the CDR3 is TGTGCCAGCAGTTTATTAAATCTAGCGCACAAGCAGTACTTC. Variable domain in full (rest from reference TRBV28 and TRBJ2-7): DVKVTQSSRYLVKRTGEKVFLECVQDMDHENMFWYRQDPGLGLRLIYFSYDVKMKEKGDIPEGYSVSREKKERFSLILESASTNQTSMYLCASSLLNLAHKQYFGPGTRLTVT.

This chain uses TRBV11-2 with TRBJ2-7; 10 nucleotides match TRBD2. Per the germline V gene, CDR1 is SGHAT and CDR2 is FQNNGV. The CDR3 totals 14 residues. V dropped 3 bases and J dropped 6; count of bases not matched to a gene: 5. The CDR3 spells CASSFTSGILEQYF. CDR3 coding DNA: TGTGCCAGCAGCTTTACTAGCGGGATCCTCGAGCAGTACTTC.

The chain joins TRBV5-1 to TRBJ1-2; 9 bases line up with TRBD1. CDR1 and CDR2 (germline): SGHRS, YFSETQ. There are 15 residues in the CDR3. J was trimmed by 6 bases and V by 0 bases; bases with no gene match: 6. CDR3 sequence: CASSLEGQGINGYTF. The CDR3 region has the DNA TGCGCCAGCAGCTTGGAAGGACAGGGGATAAATGGCTACACCTTC.

V gene TRBV10-3 combines with J gene TRBJ1-1, with D possibly being TRBD1 (5 bases). The CDR3 is made up of 14 amino acids. Germline V CDR1 and CDR2: ENHRY, SYGVKD. V shed 2 bases and J shed 11 bases, with 18 bases lying between them. CDR3 nucleotide sequence: TGTGCCATCAGTGAGATGGGGGACTCATCGTCGGCTTTCTTT. Encoded protein: CAISEMGDSSSAFF.

This clone appeared once. The gene calls are TRBV28 and TRBJ2-7, with D hard to call. CDR1 is MDHEN and CDR2 is SYDVKM in the germline V gene. V was cut by 5 bases and J by 2 bases, with 7 bases left in between. The CDR3 runs to 12 residues. The CDR3 sequence: CASSRQAYEQYF. The CDR3 coding sequence is TGTGCCAGCAGTAGACAAGCCTACGAGCAGTACTTC.

V usage is TRBV29-1 and J usage is TRBJ1-1, with 8 positions matching TRBD1. Germline CDR1 is SQVTM and CDR2 is ANQGSEA. J gave up 2 bases and V 7 bases, and 9 bases lay outside the gene matches. CDR3 length equals 14 residues. The CDR3 region is CSAKDRASNTEAFF. For the CDR3, the DNA is TGCAGCGCCAAGGACAGGGCAAGTAACACTGAAGCTTTCTTT.

The chain carries TRBV27 and TRBJ2-3; TRBD2 aligns across 10 bases. V gave up 4 bases and J gave up 2 bases; unmatched junction bases: 3. The CDR3 sequence is 15 residues long. Looked up from germline, CDR1 is MNHEY and CDR2 is SMNVEV (reference sequence). The CDR3 reads CASSWTSGYTDTQYF. CDR3 in DNA: TGTGCCAGCAGTTGGACTAGCGGATACACAGATACGCAGTATTTT.

The chain joins TRBV5-1 to TRBJ2-3, with TRBD2 as a possible D gene (6 bases). Trimming removed 4 bases from V and 6 bases from J, with 18 bases in between. Germline V gene sequence: CDR1 SGHRS, CDR2 YFSETQ. The CDR3 covers 15 residues. As DNA, the CDR3 is TGCGCCAGCAGCCCACTAGCAGGAGGATATGATACGCAGTATTTT. The encoded protein is CASSPLAGGYDTQYF.

The V gene is TRBV25-1, the J gene TRBJ2-5; TRBD1 aligns across 8 bases. The junction had 15 bases not matched to a gene; V was cut back by 6 bases and J by 3 bases. This CDR3 spans 17 amino acids. CDR1 is MGHDK, CDR2 SYGVNS, per germline. The CDR3 coding sequence is TGTGCCAGCAGCCGAATGGGTAGGCCGGACAGGGAAGAGACCCAGTACTTC. Protein: CASSRMGRPDREETQYF. Combining the CDR3 with reference TRBV25-1 and TRBJ2-5 gives the whole variable domain EADIYQTPRYLVIGTGKKITLECSQTMGHDKMYWYQQDPGMELHLIHYSYGVNSTEKGDLSSESTVSRIRTEHFPLTLESARPSHTSQYLCASSRMGRPDREETQYFGPGTRLLVL.

This clone has just one count. This chain links TRBV2 with TRBJ1-4, with TRBD1 matching over 12 bases. CDR3 length equals 14 residues. Germline V CDR1 and CDR2: SNHLY, FYNNEI. V lost 6 bases and J lost 8; bases outside the gene matches: 4. CDR3: CASRGDRGREKLFF. CDR3 sequence (DNA): TGTGCCAGCAGGGGGGACAGGGGGCGAGAAAAACTGTTTTTT.

This chain uses TRBV18 with TRBJ1-4, with TRBD1 as a possible D gene (5 bases). The CDR3 sequence is 13 residues long. The germline CDR1 and CDR2 sequences are KGHSH and LQKENI. Trimming stripped 4 bases from V and 8 bases from J, with 11 bases between. The CDR3 coding sequence is TGTGCCAGCTCACTTGGACACGGGGAAAAACTGTTTTTT. Protein sequence: CASSLGHGEKLFF.

V gene TRBV27 combines with J gene TRBJ1-4; D possibly corresponds to TRBD1 (5 bases). The germline CDR1 and CDR2 sequences are MNHEY and SMNVEV (reference sequence). V was pared by 3 bases and J by 8 bases, with 16 bases between. There are 15 residues in the CDR3. CDR3 coding DNA: TGTGCCAGCAGTTTGGAGGGGTGGGCAGGGGAAAAACTGTTTTTT. This translates into CASSLEGWAGEKLFF.

The CDR3 DNA reads as TGCGCCAGCAGCTTGGCCCACGGGAATTCAGATACGCAGTATTTT. Residues: CASSLAHGNSDTQYF. The chain has TRBV5-1 and TRBJ2-3; a weak D match, TRBD2 (5 bases). The CDR3 runs to 15 residues. V was clipped by 0 bases and J by 4 bases, with 12 bases between them. Germline V lookup: CDR1 SGHRS, CDR2 YFSETQ.

The V and J genes are TRBV27 and TRBJ1-5; 7 positions match TRBD1. The CDR3 is 16 amino acids. V was clipped by 6 bases and J by 6 bases; unmatched bases: 14. CDR1 is MNHEY, CDR2 SMNVEV, per germline (reference sequence). The CDR3 coding sequence is TGTGCCAGCAGATCGACAGGGTCGGGAAGAGCTCAGCCCCAGCATTTT. This translates into CASRSTGSGRAQPQHF.

In its sample, this clone was seen once. The rearrangement links TRBV5-5 to TRBJ2-4; tentatively, D is TRBD1 (6 bases). The CDR3 spans 15 residues. The V gene's germline CDR1 is SGHKS and CDR2 YYEKEE (reference sequence). V lost 0 bases to trimming and J lost 5 bases, with 12 bases between them. The CDR3 DNA reads TGTGCCAGCAGCTTGGGAGGGGGAATGGAAAACATTCAGTACTTC. Amino acids: CASSLGGGMENIQYF.

The chain recombines TRBV4-1 with TRBJ2-1; 7 bases are a match to TRBD2. The CDR3 runs to 17 residues. Germline CDR1 is MGHRA and CDR2 is YSYEKL. V was pared by 0 bases and J by 0 bases, with 5 bases of the junction left unmatched. Here the CDR3 reads CASSQDSGSSSYNEQFF. The CDR3 bases are TGCGCCAGCAGCCAAGATAGCGGGTCGAGCTCCTACAATGAGCAGTTCTTC.

This chain connects TRBV10-1 to TRBJ2-1, with 7 nucleotides matching TRBD1. The ends lost 4 bases at V and 4 bases at J; junction bases unmatched: 10. This CDR3 region has 16 residues. The V gene's germline CDR1 is WNHNN and CDR2 SYGVQD (reference sequence). The CDR3 DNA reads as TGCGCCAGCAGTGTGCCAGGGGGTCTTGGGTACAATGAGCAGTTCTTC. Translation: CASSVPGGLGYNEQFF.

The J gene is TRBJ1-2, the V gene TRBV10-3; 10 positions match TRBD1. Per germline, CDR1 ENHRY and CDR2 SYGVKD. CDR3 length: 15 amino acids. Trimming removed 4 bases from V and 4 bases from J; junction bases left unmatched: 6. The CDR3: CAISAPGQGFYGYTF. The CDR3 bases are TGTGCCATCAGTGCTCCGGGACAGGGGTTCTATGGCTACACCTTC.

V is TRBV6-6 and J is TRBJ1-5; D is possibly TRBD1 (5 bases). V was clipped by 2 bases and J by 4 bases, with 9 bases between them. Per the germline V gene, CDR1 is MNHNY and CDR2 is SVGAGI (reference sequence). This CDR3 contains 14 residues. CDR3 protein: CASSYGGLNQPQHF. The CDR3 bases are TGTGCCAGCAGTTACGGGGGACTTAATCAGCCCCAGCATTTT.

The V call is TRBV5-1, the J call TRBJ2-1; 12 bases fit TRBD2. CDR1 is SGHRS and CDR2 is YFSETQ in the germline V gene. The V segment lost 4 bases and the J segment 4 bases; nucleotides outside the gene matches: 3. CDR3 length equals 15 residues. The CDR3 protein is CASSTGTSGYNEQFF. CDR3 in DNA: TGCGCCAGCAGCACCGGGACTAGCGGGTACAATGAGCAGTTCTTC. Complete variable domain (other parts from reference TRBV5-1 and TRBJ2-1): KAGVTQTPRYLIKTRGQQVTLSCSPISGHRSVSWYQQTPGQGLQFLFEYFSETQRNKGNFPGRFSGRQFSNSRSEMNVSTLELGDSALYLCASSTGTSGYNEQFFGPGTRLTVL.